Presented here are 9 T cell receptor beta chains from one specimen sequenced in a study of blood T cells in healthy people across ages. Sample-barcoded 5' priming and a J-beta primer mix drove a second PCR of about 6 to 11 cycles. MiXCR was run by TCRdb on the 5' RACE reads, yielding one entry per CDR3 protein. The sample shows around 1.5 million distinct CDR3 sequences, about 31% of them seen only once. Material for sequencing was blood. The receptors were sampled from a woman in her thirties in good health.

The V gene is TRBV5-6, the J gene TRBJ2-1; D uncertain. This CDR3 comprises 15 residues. V dropped 0 bases and J dropped 7 bases, with 14 bases sitting between them. Germline CDR1 and CDR2: SGHDT and YYEEEE. For the CDR3, the DNA is TGTGCCAGCAGCTTGGCACGACAAAGCGTGAATGAGCAGTTCTTC. Translating gives CASSLARQSVNEQFF.

This clonotype was observed a few times. The chain recombines TRBV7-2 with TRBJ2-1; possible D gene TRBD1, 5 bases. This CDR3 is 16 amino acids long. With 1 base removed from V and 2 bases from J, the gap between germline ends came to 12 bases. The germline gives CDR1 SGHTA, CDR2 FQGNSA. The CDR3 reads CASSLVAGKTYNEQFF. Here the CDR3 DNA reads TGTGCCAGCAGCTTAGTCGCAGGGAAGACCTACAATGAGCAGTTCTTC.

The CDR3 DNA follows: TGTGCCAGCAGCCAAGAGGAGAGAGGTTCACCCCTCCACTTT. Translating it yields CASSQEERGSPLHF. This rearrangement joins TRBV4-2 to TRBJ1-6; no clear D gene. Germline V gives CDR1 LGHNA, CDR2 YNFKEQ. CDR3 length equals 14 residues. Trimming left V 0 bases short and J 9 bases short, with 9 bases between.

V gene TRBV11-2 combines with J gene TRBJ2-5; no firm D call. This CDR3 has 14 residues. The germline V gene encodes CDR1 SGHAT and CDR2 FQNNGV. V was clipped by 1 base and J by 1 base, with 7 bases between them. The CDR3 DNA reads as TGTGCCAGCAGCTTAGCCCCAGTCCAAGAGACCCAGTACTTC. Residues: CASSLAPVQETQYF.

V gene TRBV9 combines with J gene TRBJ2-5; D gene uncertain. The J call is uncertain, as TRBJ2-7 better fits the DNA end. This CDR3 has 13 residues. Germline CDR1 reads SGDLS; CDR2 reads YYNGEE. The CDR3 coding sequence is TGTGCCAGCAGCGTAGTCCCCGAGTACGAGCAGTACTTC. This codes for CASSVVPEYEQYF.

The rearrangement joins TRBV6-1 to TRBJ2-7; TRBD2 agrees at 12 bases. Matching the DNA end better, TRBJ2-5 makes the J call doubtful. The CDR3 has 16 residues. Germline loops: CDR1 MNHNS, CDR2 SASEGT. CDR3: CASSTRTSGVGETQYF. The CDR3 bases are TGTGCCAGCAGTACAAGGACTAGCGGGGTTGGAGAGACCCAGTACTTC.

The chain couples TRBV5-1 to TRBJ1-5; the D is unclear. Germline V gene data show CDR1 as SGHRS and CDR2 as YFSETQ. The V gene lost 0 bases and the J gene lost 7 bases, with 11 bases spanning the gap. This CDR3 has 14 residues. The CDR3 coding sequence is TGCGCCAGCAGCTTGGAGTCGGGGTCGCAGCCCCAGCATTTT. Amino acids: CASSLESGSQPQHF. The full variable domain, in which reference TRBV5-1 and TRBJ1-5 provide the parts outside the CDR3, is KAGVTQTPRYLIKTRGQQVTLSCSPISGHRSVSWYQQTPGQGLQFLFEYFSETQRNKGNFPGRFSGRQFSNSRSEMNVSTLELGDSALYLCASSLESGSQPQHFGDGTRLSIL.

This chain uses TRBV6-2 or TRBV6-3 with TRBJ2-5; 15 bases align to TRBD2. The length of the CDR3 is 18 residues. V was clipped by 5 bases and J by 5 bases; unmatched bases: 12. In germline, CDR1 is MNHEY, CDR2 SVGEGT. The CDR3 nucleotides read TGTGCCAGCAGTGTCCCGCGGACTAGCGGGAGGGCCTCGGAGACCCAGTACTTC. This gives the protein CASSVPRTSGRASETQYF.

The chain uses TRBV20-1 and TRBJ2-7, with a tentative D call TRBD2 (5 bases). Per the germline V gene, CDR1 is DFQATT and CDR2 is SNEGSKA (reference sequence). The CDR3 totals 13 residues. V was clipped by 5 bases and J by 5 bases, with 16 bases between them. CDR3 loop: CSAPVSGLDEQYF. The CDR3 bases are TGCAGTGCTCCTGTTTCGGGGTTGGACGAGCAGTACTTC.